This TCR beta chain was recovered during a study of T-cell reconstitution after alpha-beta-depleted transplantation in children (dated by TCRdb to the mid-2010s). The study in broad terms: Using TCR repertoire profiling, the study followed T-cell immune reconstitution in a quantitative way in children after TCRalphabeta/CD19-depleted allogeneic hematopoietic cell transplantation. What the research found in general, with its limitations: In some patients, the high TCRbeta diversity seen at day 60 was put down to recipient T cells and intrathymic progenitors that had survived conditioning. Over the following months the frequencies of hyperexpanded clones went down, and after one year T-cell counts and TCRbeta diversity were mostly credited to newly produced T cells. The apparently early recovery of alphabetaT-cell counts about two months after transplant reportedly depended on only several hundred rapidly expanded clones that came from non-depleted graft cells.

This sample's treatment or condition label indicates: allogeneic hematopoietic cell transplantation with graft depleted of TCRalphabeta T cells and CD19 B cells. Transplant recipients were children who received TCRalphabeta/CD19-depleted allogeneic hematopoietic cell grafts. With regard to this clonotype: It lacks a known antigen. The input lacks base qualities; no much larger clone sits a single base away.

The method behind the library was PCR. Sequencing was carried out with an Illumina HiSeq 2500. Molecular barcoding was employed in the preparation of TCR libraries, with unique molecular identifiers being used to normalize TCRbeta repertoire quantification. Using fastp trimming at Q25 and MiXCR clonotype assembly, TCRdb reanalyzed the public sequencing data and kept in-frame beta chains. Each entry is one CDR3 protein sequence, shown with its most common DNA and genes. For this sample there are around 190,000 distinct CDR3 sequences; around 7% appear just once. The top ten clones comprise approximately 6% of the sample. At the junction V is shortened by 8 bases and J by 0 bases, with 12 bases in between. Per the germline V gene (reference sequence), MNHEY is the CDR1 and SMNVEV is the CDR2. Inclusive of the bounding cysteine and phenylalanine, the CDR3 is 14 residues long. This entry keeps only the CDR3 DNA: 42 bases, framed from base 1.

The receptor chain draws on TRBV27 and TRBJ2-3, with an unclear D gene assignment. Source: PBMCs, taken before TCRalphabeta/CD19-depleted stem cell transplant. The clonotype originates from a boy younger than 10 with acute lymphoblastic leukemia, due to receive a stem cell transplant. CDR3 reads: CASRFYGSTDTQYF. The nucleotide sequence reads TGTGCCAGCCGATTCTACGGTAGCACAGATACGCAGTATTTT.